This entry features one TCR beta chain sequence. What it recognizes is unknown. Sample time point: pre-sensitization, week 0. Regarding treatment: therapeutic diphenylcyclopropenone sensitization with weekly scalp DPC. Alopecia patients deemed DPC-suitable, aged 18 to 70, excluding pregnancy. The data belong to a study of human T cells and chemical hapten exposure. Study context: Small differences in pooled library volume mainly drove the variation in TCR yields per sample.

Per the study methods: Sequenced samples showed a median of approximately 100,000 TCRs each, with counts running from around 25,000 to 690,000. Using its own MiXCR run on the RACE reads, TCRdb lists one record per CDR3 protein. Here the V and J calls rest on TCRdb's processing, not on the authors' analysis. Here the sample spans more than 80,000 distinct CDR3 sequences, 9.5% to 14% being singletons. Study-wide results and caveats: More PT1 expanded TCRs went with higher patch test scores.

The TCR was taken from an older woman with alopecia areata. Some clones in this sample may be carry-over from other donors' samples. The input for sequencing was whole blood, taken in connection with sensitization to the hapten diphenylcyclopropenone (DPC).

This CDR3 is CASSTTLNSPLHF. In DNA, the CDR3 is TGTGCCAGCAGCACTACCCTAAATTCACCCCTCCACTTT. The chain uses TRBV6-2 or TRBV6-3 and TRBJ1-6; D gene uncertain. Between the trimmed V and J ends, which lost 6 bases and 7 bases, there was a span of 10 bases. The germline V gene encodes CDR1 MNHEY and CDR2 SVGEGT. The CDR3 runs to 13 residues.